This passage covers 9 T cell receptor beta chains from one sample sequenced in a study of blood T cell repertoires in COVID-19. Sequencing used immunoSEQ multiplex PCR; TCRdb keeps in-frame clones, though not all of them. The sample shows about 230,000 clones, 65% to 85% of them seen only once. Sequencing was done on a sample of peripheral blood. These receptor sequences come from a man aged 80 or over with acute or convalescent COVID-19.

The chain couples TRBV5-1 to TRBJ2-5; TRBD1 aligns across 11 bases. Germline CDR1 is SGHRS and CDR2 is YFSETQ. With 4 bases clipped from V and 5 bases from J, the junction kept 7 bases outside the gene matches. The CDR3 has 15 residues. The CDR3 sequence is CASSTRTGGVETQYF. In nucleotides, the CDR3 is TGCGCCAGCAGCACTAGGACAGGGGGCGTGGAGACCCAGTACTTC. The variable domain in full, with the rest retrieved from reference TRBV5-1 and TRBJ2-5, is KAGVTQTPRYLIKTRGQQVTLSCSPISGHRSVSWYQQTPGQGLQFLFEYFSETQRNKGNFPGRFSGRQFSNSRSEMNVSTLELGDSALYLCASSTRTGGVETQYFGPGTRLLVL.

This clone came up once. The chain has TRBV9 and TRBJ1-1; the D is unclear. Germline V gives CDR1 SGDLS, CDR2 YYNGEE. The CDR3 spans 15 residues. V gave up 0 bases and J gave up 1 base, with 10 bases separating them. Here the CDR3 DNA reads TGTGCCAGCAGCGTAGGAGGCCTTTCGAACACTGAAGCTTTCTTT. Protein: CASSVGGLSNTEAFF.

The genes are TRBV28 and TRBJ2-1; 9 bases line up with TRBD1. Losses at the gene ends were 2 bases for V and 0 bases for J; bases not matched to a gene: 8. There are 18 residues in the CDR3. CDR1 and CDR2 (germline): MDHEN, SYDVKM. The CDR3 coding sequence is TGTGCCAGCAGTTTACTTACCGGGACAGGGACCTCCTACAATGAGCAGTTCTTC. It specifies CASSLLTGTGTSYNEQFF.

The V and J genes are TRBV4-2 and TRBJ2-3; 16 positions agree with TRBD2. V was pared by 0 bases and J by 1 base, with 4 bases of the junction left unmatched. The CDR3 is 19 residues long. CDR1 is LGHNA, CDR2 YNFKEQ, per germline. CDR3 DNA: TGTGCCAGCAGCCAAGAGGGACTAGCGGGAGGGCCTGGCACAGATACGCAGTATTTT. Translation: CASSQEGLAGGPGTDTQYF.

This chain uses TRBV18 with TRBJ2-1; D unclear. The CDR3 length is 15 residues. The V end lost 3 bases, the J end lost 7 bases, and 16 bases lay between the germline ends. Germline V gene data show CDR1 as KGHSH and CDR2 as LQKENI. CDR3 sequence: CASSPSMALHNEQFF. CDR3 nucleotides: TGTGCCAGCTCACCGTCGATGGCTCTGCATAATGAGCAGTTCTTC. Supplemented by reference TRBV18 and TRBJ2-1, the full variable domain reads NAGVMQNPRHLVRRRGQEARLRCSPMKGHSHVYWYRQLPEEGLKFMVYLQKENIIDESGMPKERFSAEFPKEGPSILRIQQVVRGDSAAYFCASSPSMALHNEQFFGPGTRLTVL.

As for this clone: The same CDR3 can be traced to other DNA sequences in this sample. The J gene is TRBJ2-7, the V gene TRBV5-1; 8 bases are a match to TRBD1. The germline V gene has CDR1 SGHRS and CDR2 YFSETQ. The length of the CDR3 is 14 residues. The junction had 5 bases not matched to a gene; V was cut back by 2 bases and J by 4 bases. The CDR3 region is CASSFGTGVYEQYF. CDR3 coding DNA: TGCGCCAGCAGCTTCGGGACAGGCGTTTACGAGCAGTACTTC.

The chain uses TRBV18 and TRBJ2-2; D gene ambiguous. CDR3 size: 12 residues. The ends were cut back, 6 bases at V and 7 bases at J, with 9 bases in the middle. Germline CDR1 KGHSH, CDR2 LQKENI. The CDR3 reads CASSPEVGELFF. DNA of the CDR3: TGTGCCAGCTCTCCCGAGGTCGGGGAGCTGTTTTTT. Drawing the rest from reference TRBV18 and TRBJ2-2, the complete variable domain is NAGVMQNPRHLVRRRGQEARLRCSPMKGHSHVYWYRQLPEEGLKFMVYLQKENIIDESGMPKERFSAEFPKEGPSILRIQQVVRGDSAAYFCASSPEVGELFFGEGSRLTVL.

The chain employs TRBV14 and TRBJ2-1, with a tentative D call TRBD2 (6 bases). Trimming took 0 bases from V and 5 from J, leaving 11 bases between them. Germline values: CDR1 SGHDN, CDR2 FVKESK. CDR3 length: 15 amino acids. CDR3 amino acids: CASSQDGLANNEQFF. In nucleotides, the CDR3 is TGTGCCAGCAGCCAAGACGGGCTAGCGAACAATGAGCAGTTCTTC.

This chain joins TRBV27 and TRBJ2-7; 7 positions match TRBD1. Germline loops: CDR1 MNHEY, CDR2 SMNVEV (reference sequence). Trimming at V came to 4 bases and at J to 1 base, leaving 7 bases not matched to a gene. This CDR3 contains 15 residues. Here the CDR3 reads CASSSLGGPSYEQYF. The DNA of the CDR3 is TGTGCCAGCAGTTCCCTAGGGGGCCCTTCCTACGAGCAGTACTTC.